This T cell receptor beta chain is drawn from a study of cytomegalovirus exposure and HLA in healthy donors. The primer mix had 60 Vbeta and 13 Jbeta primers. Produced via immunoSEQ multiplex PCR; TCRdb's table is partial and in-frame only. The table lists approximately 120,000 clones, about four fifths of them singletons. In germline, CDR1 is SGHRS, CDR2 YFSETQ. The CDR3 covers 15 residues. Trimming shortened V by 0 bases and J by 2 bases, and 11 bases separated the two germline ends. The specimen sequenced was PBMCs. This chain connects TRBV5-1 to TRBJ1-1; TRBD1 is a possible D gene (5 bases). The sequence came from a man aged 25-45 years in good health and CMV-seronegative. This CDR3 is CASSLGATVNTEAFF. CDR3 in DNA: TGCGCCAGCAGCTTGGGGGCGACAGTAAACACTGAAGCTTTCTTT.